These 31 T cell receptor beta chains were sequenced from one sample in a study of blood T cell repertoires in COVID-19. Libraries were prepared by immunoSEQ multiplex PCR; TCRdb keeps only in-frame clonotypes and omits some of them. This table has 150,000 to 200,000 clones, approximately 90% appearing once. Sequencing used peripheral blood. These receptors all stem from a woman aged 25 to 39 with acute or convalescent COVID-19.

The chain links TRBV10-3 to TRBJ2-1, with D perhaps matching TRBD2 (6 bases). The CDR3 is 12 residues long. Trimming removed 6 bases at V and 12 bases at J, with 15 bases between. Germline V gives CDR1 ENHRY, CDR2 SYGVKD. In DNA form, the CDR3 reads TGTGCCATCAGCGGGGGTAATTCGTGGCAGTTCTTC. It translates to CAISGGNSWQFF.

This sequence joins TRBV28 and TRBJ1-5; D is perhaps TRBD1 (5 bases). This CDR3 has 13 amino acids. The germline V gene has CDR1 MDHEN and CDR2 SYDVKM. V lost 5 bases and J 4 bases, leaving 9 bases between the germline ends. As DNA, the CDR3 is TGTGCCAGCAGTCGGGGGTGGAATCAGCCCCAGCATTTT. Residues: CASSRGWNQPQHF.

V gene TRBV7-9 combines with J gene TRBJ2-5; 10 bases fit TRBD2. The germline V gene has CDR1 SEHNR and CDR2 FQNEAQ (reference sequence). The CDR3 totals 16 residues. V lost 4 bases and J lost 2; bases outside the gene matches: 7. The CDR3 sequence: CASSSLAGLAQETQYF. As DNA, the CDR3 is TGTGCCAGCAGCTCCTTAGCGGGACTAGCGCAAGAGACCCAGTACTTC.

J is TRBJ2-3 and V is TRBV6-4; 12 nucleotides line up with TRBD2. The V gene's germline CDR1 is MRHNA and CDR2 SNTAGT. V was clipped by 6 bases and J by 3 bases; unmatched bases: 4. This CDR3 spans 15 amino acids. The CDR3 DNA is TGTGCCAGCAGCCTGACTAGCGGGAGTACAGATACGCAGTATTTT. Its protein is CASSLTSGSTDTQYF.

The chain links TRBV5-1 to TRBJ2-1, with TRBD2 matching over 9 bases. The V segment lost 3 bases and the J segment 2 bases; nucleotides outside the gene matches: 18. The CDR3 covers 20 residues. Per the germline V gene, CDR1 is SGHRS and CDR2 is YFSETQ. In DNA form, the CDR3 reads TGCGCCAGCAGCTCCTTGGATGCTAGCGGGATCCCCTCCACCTACAATGAGCAGTTCTTC. As protein: CASSSLDASGIPSTYNEQFF. Full variable domain (rest looked up from reference TRBV5-1 and TRBJ2-1): KAGVTQTPRYLIKTRGQQVTLSCSPISGHRSVSWYQQTPGQGLQFLFEYFSETQRNKGNFPGRFSGRQFSNSRSEMNVSTLELGDSALYLCASSSLDASGIPSTYNEQFFGPGTRLTVL.

The chain combines TRBV6-5 with TRBJ2-1; D unclear. This CDR3 is 14 amino acids long. Trimming pared 4 bases from V and 2 bases from J, leaving 9 bases between. Germline assignment: CDR1 MNHEY and CDR2 SVGAGI. CDR3 bases: TGTGCCAGCAGTTTAAATTCCCCCTACAATGAGCAGTTCTTC. Translated, it gives CASSLNSPYNEQFF.

V is TRBV6-5 and J is TRBJ2-7, with a weak D call TRBD1 (6 bases). The germline gives CDR1 MNHEY, CDR2 SVGAGI. CDR3 length equals 11 residues. Trimming removed 6 bases at V and 6 bases at J, with 9 bases between. In DNA, the CDR3 is TGTGCCAGCAGGGCAGGGGTCGAGCAGTACTTC. It is translated as CASRAGVEQYF.

CDR3: CASSLIGGGELFF. The CDR3 DNA follows: TGTGCCAGCAGTTTAATCGGCGGTGGGGAGCTGTTTTTT. V is TRBV28 and J is TRBJ2-2; no clear D. The germline V and J ends were trimmed by 2 bases and 8 bases, with 9 bases remaining between them. Germline CDR1 reads MDHEN; CDR2 reads SYDVKM. The length of the CDR3 is 13 residues.

The chain links TRBV6-5 to TRBJ1-2; no firm D call. This CDR3 has 11 amino acids. Germline CDR1 is MNHEY and CDR2 is SVGAGI. V lost 8 bases and J lost 7, with 11 bases in between. CDR3 amino acids: CASLAEGGYTF. In nucleotides, the CDR3 is TGTGCCAGCCTAGCGGAGGGTGGCTACACCTTC.

This clone has just a few counts. V is TRBV12-3 or TRBV12-4 and J is TRBJ1-3; possible D gene TRBD1, 6 bases. V lost 7 bases and J 4 bases, leaving 11 bases between the germline ends. The CDR3 sequence is 13 residues long. CDR3 DNA sequence: TGTGCCAGCACTCGGACAGCAGGAAACACCATATATTTT. This sequence encodes CASTRTAGNTIYF.

The rearrangement joins TRBV6-1 to TRBJ2-3; TRBD1 agrees at 7 bases. J gave up 4 bases and V 4 bases, and 2 bases lay outside the gene matches. The CDR3 spans 13 residues. The germline V gene has CDR1 MNHNS and CDR2 SASEGT. The CDR3: CASSGGQSDTQYF. For the CDR3, the DNA is TGTGCCAGCAGTGGGGGACAGTCAGATACGCAGTATTTT.

This clone was seen just once. The rearrangement joins TRBV29-1 to TRBJ1-2, with 8 bases matching TRBD1. CDR3 length: 15 amino acids. J lost 4 bases, V lost 6 bases, and 13 bases had no gene match. The V gene's germline CDR1 is SQVTM and CDR2 ANQGSEA. The CDR3 DNA is TGCAGCGTCGCTAAAATGGACAGGGCCCTCTATGGCTACACCTTC. It codes for CSVAKMDRALYGYTF. Looking up the rest from reference TRBV29-1 and TRBJ1-2 gives the full variable domain: SAVISQKPSRDICQRGTSLTIQCQVDSQVTMMFWYRQQPGQSLTLIATANQGSEATYESGFVIDKFPISRPNLTFSTLTVSNMSPEDSSIYLCSVAKMDRALYGYTFGSGTRLTVV.

This sequence joins TRBV29-1 and TRBJ2-7, with D unresolved. This CDR3 is 12 amino acids long. Germline CDR1 and CDR2: SQVTM and ANQGSEA. The V gene lost 4 bases and the J gene lost 0 bases, with 7 bases spanning the gap. The CDR3 coding sequence is TGCAGCGTTGTCGTCCGCTCCTACGAGCAGTACTTC. Translation: CSVVVRSYEQYF.

This clone was seen a single time. The chain recombines TRBV7-9 with TRBJ1-2; perhaps TRBD1 as D (5 bases). This CDR3 has 17 residues. CDR1 is SEHNR and CDR2 is FQNEAQ in the germline V gene (reference sequence). The germline V and J ends were trimmed by 2 bases and 2 bases, with 18 bases remaining between them. Here the CDR3 DNA reads TGTGCCAGCAGCTTAATACAGAGTGACAGACCCAACTATGGCTACACCTTC. Residues: CASSLIQSDRPNYGYTF.

There are a few counts of this clone. CDR3 DNA: TGCGCCAGCAGCTTGGTATTGGGCGCCACATACGAGCAGTACTTC. This codes for CASSLVLGATYEQYF. The rearrangement uses TRBV5-1 and TRBJ2-7; D is undetermined. Germline V gene lookup returns CDR1 SGHRS and CDR2 YFSETQ. Trimming left V 0 bases short and J 4 bases short, with 14 bases between. The CDR3 loop spans 15 amino acids. The entire variable domain, with the rest obtained from reference TRBV5-1 and TRBJ2-7, is as follows: KAGVTQTPRYLIKTRGQQVTLSCSPISGHRSVSWYQQTPGQGLQFLFEYFSETQRNKGNFPGRFSGRQFSNSRSEMNVSTLELGDSALYLCASSLVLGATYEQYFGPGTRLTVT.

The chain employs TRBV4-2 and TRBJ2-1; 9 bases map to TRBD2. CDR1 LGHNA and CDR2 YNFKEQ come from the germline V gene. CDR3 length equals 15 residues. Unmatched junction bases numbered 6, after V lost 4 bases and J lost 5 bases. This chain's CDR3 is CASSRGTSPDNEQFF. The CDR3 DNA reads as TGTGCCAGCAGCCGCGGGACTAGCCCTGACAATGAGCAGTTCTTC.

This chain connects TRBV2 to TRBJ1-1, with D possibly being TRBD1 (5 bases). Germline CDR1 and CDR2: SNHLY and FYNNEI. CDR3 length equals 14 residues. Trimming removed 7 bases at V and 4 bases at J, with 16 bases between. As DNA, the CDR3 is TGTGCCAGCACACTTAGTAGGGGACTCACTGAAGCTTTCTTT. Translation gives CASTLSRGLTEAFF. Based on the CDR3 plus reference TRBV2 and TRBJ1-1, the full variable domain is EPEVTQTPSHQVTQMGQEVILRCVPISNHLYFYWYRQILGQKVEFLVSFYNNEISEKSEIFDDQFSVERPDGSNFTLKIRSTKLEDSAMYFCASTLSRGLTEAFFGQGTRLTVV.

The chain links TRBV14 to TRBJ2-3, with a tentative D call TRBD2 (5 bases). V was clipped by 5 bases and J by 6 bases, with 15 bases between them. The germline gives CDR1 SGHDN, CDR2 FVKESK. The CDR3 spans 14 residues. The DNA for the CDR3 is TGTGCCAGCAGCTTAGGACTCTCATCTGATACGCAGTATTTT. The encoded protein is CASSLGLSSDTQYF.

The chain is built from TRBV3-1 (or the pseudogene TRBV3-2) and TRBJ2-7, with D possibly matching TRBD2 (5 bases). The CDR3 contains 14 residues. Germline assignment: CDR1 LGHDT and CDR2 YNNKEL (reference sequence). Trimming took off 1 base at V and 1 base at J, with 8 bases between the two ends. CDR3 loop: CASSQVLGSYEQYF. CDR3 DNA: TGTGCCAGCAGCCAAGTACTAGGGTCCTACGAGCAGTACTTC.

The V gene is TRBV6-5, the J gene TRBJ2-3; possibly TRBD1 for D (6 bases). From germline, CDR1 is MNHEY and CDR2 SVGAGI. This CDR3 has 14 residues. Trimming took 6 bases from V and 5 from J, leaving 15 bases between them. The DNA for the CDR3 is TGTGCCAGCAGAACTACGGGACATGTAGATACGCAGTATTTT. The encoded protein is CASRTTGHVDTQYF.

This clone was found once. Germline is not matched at one junction end, which may reflect a read error. The chain links TRBV14 to TRBJ2-2, with D possibly being TRBD2 (6 bases). The CDR3 totals 17 residues. In germline, CDR1 is SGHDN, CDR2 FVKESK. DNA for the CDR3: TGTGCCAGCAGCCGAACGGACGGCGGGACGATGGACCGGGGAGCTGTTTTT. Amino acid sequence: CASSRTDGGTMDRGAVF.

V usage is TRBV7-9 and J usage is TRBJ1-1, with 7 bases aligning to TRBD1. The CDR3 is made up of 11 amino acids. Germline-derived CDR1 and CDR2 are SEHNR and FQNEAQ (reference sequence). The V gene end was trimmed by 3 bases and the J gene end by 12 bases; junction bases not matched to a gene: 4. The CDR3 loop reads CASSLTGWTFF. Written as DNA, the CDR3 is TGTGCCAGCAGCTTGACAGGGTGGACTTTCTTT. The full variable domain, its missing parts supplied by reference TRBV7-9 and TRBJ1-1, is DTGVSQNPRHKITKRGQNVTFRCDPISEHNRLYWYRQTLGQGPEFLTYFQNEAQLEKSRLLSDRFSAERPKGSFSTLEIQRTEQGDSAMYLCASSLTGWTFFGQGTRLTVV.

This sequence joins TRBV12-3 or TRBV12-4 and TRBJ1-2; possibly TRBD1 for D (6 bases). V gave up 6 bases and J gave up 7 bases, with 15 bases separating them. The CDR3 is 13 residues long. CDR3 DNA sequence: TGTGCCAGCAGAATAGGGGGAATTAGTGGCTACACCTTC. It yields the protein CASRIGGISGYTF.

This rearrangement joins TRBV5-1 to TRBJ2-1, with unresolved D. Germline loops: CDR1 SGHRS, CDR2 YFSETQ. V gave up 5 bases and J gave up 10 bases, with 19 bases separating them. CDR3 size: 14 residues. The CDR3 DNA sequence: TGCGCCAGCAGTTCTCTCGGAGCTCAAGGAGAGCAGTTCTTC. It yields the protein CASSSLGAQGEQFF.

This chain links TRBV27 with TRBJ2-1; D remains unclear. Germline V CDR1 and CDR2: MNHEY, SMNVEV (reference sequence). The CDR3 runs to 15 residues. With 7 bases removed from V and 3 bases from J, the gap between germline ends came to 16 bases. The CDR3 is CASIVAPVSYNEQFF. The CDR3 DNA is TGTGCCAGCATCGTAGCCCCAGTTAGCTACAATGAGCAGTTCTTC.

This rearrangement joins TRBV2 to TRBJ1-2; D is unclear. V was trimmed by 8 bases and J by 4 bases, leaving 14 bases between them. The CDR3 totals 13 residues. CDR1 SNHLY and CDR2 FYNNEI come from the germline V gene. CDR3 amino acids: CASGLEAGYGYTF. DNA for the CDR3: TGTGCCAGCGGCCTTGAGGCCGGCTATGGCTACACCTTC.

Written as DNA, the CDR3 is TGTGCCAGCAGCCATAGCTCGCTGGTGTATGGCTACACCTTC. Amino acids: CASSHSSLVYGYTF. This rearrangement joins TRBV3-1 (or the pseudogene TRBV3-2) to TRBJ1-2; no definite D call. Per the germline V gene, CDR1 is LGHDT and CDR2 is YNNKEL (reference sequence). The V and J ends lost 3 bases and 5 bases respectively, with 13 bases between them. CDR3 length: 14 residues.

The CDR3 nucleotides are TGTGCCAGCAGTGGGGGACAGTCATACGAGCAGTACTTC. This translates into CASSGGQSYEQYF. This chain uses TRBV2 with TRBJ2-7, with 7 positions matching TRBD1. The V segment lost 4 bases and the J segment 4 bases; nucleotides outside the gene matches: 4. The CDR3 is made up of 13 amino acids. The germline CDR1 and CDR2 sequences are SNHLY and FYNNEI. Full variable domain (remainder filled in from reference TRBV2 and TRBJ2-7): EPEVTQTPSHQVTQMGQEVILRCVPISNHLYFYWYRQILGQKVEFLVSFYNNEISEKSEIFDDQFSVERPDGSNFTLKIRSTKLEDSAMYFCASSGGQSYEQYFGPGTRLTVT.

J is TRBJ2-7 and V is TRBV5-1; the match to TRBD2 covers 14 bases. This CDR3 spans 17 amino acids. Germline trimming cut 4 bases from V and 1 base from J; bases unmatched to any gene: 7. Germline CDR1 and CDR2: SGHRS and YFSETQ. The CDR3, as DNA: TGCGCCAGCAGCCCTGGACTAGCGGGAGGTGTTTCCTACGAGCAGTACTTC. Protein sequence: CASSPGLAGGVSYEQYF.

This chain links TRBV10-3 with TRBJ1-5; D is unresolved. The CDR3 spans 14 residues. Germline CDR1 is ENHRY and CDR2 is SYGVKD. V lost 0 bases, J lost 5 bases, and 8 bases lay in between. In nucleotides, the CDR3 is TGTGCCATCAGTGAGTCCGCCGGTTATCAGCCCCAGCATTTT. Encoded protein: CAISESAGYQPQHF.

The J gene is TRBJ2-3, the V gene TRBV2, with D possibly TRBD2 on 5 matching bases. The germline V gene encodes CDR1 SNHLY and CDR2 FYNNEI. The CDR3 loop spans 13 amino acids. V lost 6 bases and J 3 bases, leaving 10 bases between the germline ends. CDR3 residues: CASSDEGTDTQYF. CDR3 sequence (DNA): TGTGCCAGCAGCGACGAGGGAACAGATACGCAGTATTTT. Using reference TRBV2 and TRBJ2-3 for the parts outside the CDR3, the full variable domain is EPEVTQTPSHQVTQMGQEVILRCVPISNHLYFYWYRQILGQKVEFLVSFYNNEISEKSEIFDDQFSVERPDGSNFTLKIRSTKLEDSAMYFCASSDEGTDTQYFGPGTRLTVL.